The clone carrying this T cell receptor beta chain has just one count. The same CDR3 is also encoded by other DNA sequences in this sample. Sequenced by immunoSEQ multiplex PCR; TCRdb stores in-frame clones only, minus some. This sample has just over 2,000,000 clones, with roughly 94% found just once. This sample is part of a study of shared clonotypes between healthy human individuals. Trimming cost V 0 bases and J 0 bases, with 6 bases left between them. Germline assignment: CDR1 SGHTA and CDR2 FQGNSA. The CDR3 totals 14 residues. The receptor was isolated from a man aged 18 to 29 in good health. Specimen: naive CD4+ T cells sorted from blood. Documented subset: CD45RA+ positively selected. J is TRBJ2-7 and V is TRBV7-2, with a weak D call TRBD2 (6 bases). CDR3 sequence (DNA): TGTGCCAGCAGCTTAGCCGGGGGCTCCTACGAGCAGTACTTC. This encodes CASSLAGGSYEQYF.